One and the same sample provided the 8 T cell receptor beta chains below, sequenced in a study of blood T cell repertoires in COVID-19. Libraries were prepared by immunoSEQ multiplex PCR; TCRdb keeps only in-frame clonotypes and omits some of them. Of around 73,000 clones in the sample, 82% are singletons; the top ten hold 3.5% to 5%. What was sequenced was peripheral blood. The receptors were sampled from an older woman with acute or convalescent COVID-19.

This clone showed up just once. V usage is TRBV9 and J usage is TRBJ2-7; 7 nucleotides align to TRBD1. The germline gives CDR1 SGDLS, CDR2 YYNGEE. V lost 4 bases and J lost 6; bases outside the gene matches: 4. This CDR3 is built from 12 residues. In DNA form, the CDR3 reads TGTGCCAGCAGCCAAACAGGGGTCGAGCAGTACTTC. As protein: CASSQTGVEQYF.

V gene TRBV7-9 combines with J gene TRBJ1-2, with D maybe TRBD1 (6 bases). Germline V gene lookup returns CDR1 SEHNR and CDR2 FQNEAQ (reference sequence). This CDR3 is 18 amino acids long. The V end lost 1 base, the J end lost 4 bases, and 22 bases lay between the germline ends. The CDR3 region is CASSLDSPGTSYAYGYTF. Written as DNA, the CDR3 is TGTGCCAGCAGCTTAGATAGCCCCGGGACATCTTACGCCTATGGCTACACCTTC.

In regard to this clone: The junction departs from the called germline gene at one end, perhaps through a read error. The chain is built from TRBV3-1 (or the pseudogene TRBV3-2) and TRBJ2-1; possibly TRBD2 for D (5 bases). The CDR3 loop spans 12 amino acids. CDR1 and CDR2 from the germline V gene are LGHDT and YNNKEL (reference sequence). The CDR3 bases are TGTGCCAGCAGCCAAGTCGGGGATGAAGCGATCTTC. Residues: CASSQVGDEAIF.

This clone was counted a few times. The V and J genes are TRBV19 and TRBJ1-2; perhaps TRBD1 as D (6 bases). The germline V gene has CDR1 LNHDA and CDR2 SQIVND (reference sequence). Trimming cost V 7 bases and J 0 bases, with 21 bases left between them. The CDR3 contains 17 residues. Here the CDR3 reads CASTPYRAAIPNYGYTF. The CDR3, as DNA: TGTGCCAGTACTCCTTACAGGGCCGCCATCCCTAACTATGGCTACACCTTC.

This clone has more than one count but fewer than ten. This chain links TRBV30 with TRBJ1-5; D perhaps matches TRBD1 (6 bases). The CDR3 spans 16 residues. Germline V gene data show CDR1 as GTSNPN and CDR2 as SVGIG (reference sequence). The germline V and J ends were trimmed by 0 bases and 5 bases, with 17 bases remaining between them. This CDR3 reads CAWSVHTGRGYQPQHF. In DNA, the CDR3 is TGTGCCTGGAGTGTGCACACGGGCAGGGGATATCAGCCCCAGCATTTT.

The gene calls are TRBV27 and TRBJ2-7; 7 bases map to TRBD1. This CDR3 is 16 amino acids long. V gave up 5 bases and J gave up 2 bases; unmatched junction bases: 12. Germline-derived CDR1 and CDR2 are MNHEY and SMNVEV (reference sequence). The CDR3: CASSQQGGRVPYEQYF. The CDR3 DNA sequence: TGTGCCAGCAGTCAACAAGGGGGCAGAGTACCCTACGAGCAGTACTTC.

This chain joins TRBV28 and TRBJ1-2, with D unresolved. Germline V CDR1 and CDR2: MDHEN, SYDVKM. The V gene lost 6 bases and the J gene lost 7 bases, with 12 bases spanning the gap. CDR3 size: 12 residues. CDR3 loop: CASRLGVGGYTF. Here the CDR3 DNA reads TGTGCCAGCAGGTTGGGAGTTGGTGGCTACACCTTC.

The chain links TRBV30 to TRBJ2-1, with 8 positions matching TRBD2. Germline CDR1 GTSNPN, CDR2 SVGIG (reference sequence). The CDR3 has 14 amino acids. Unmatched junction bases numbered 6, after V lost 4 bases and J lost 4 bases. CDR3 DNA sequence: TGTGCCTGGAACCCGGGACTAGGTTACAATGAGCAGTTCTTC. It codes for CAWNPGLGYNEQFF. The full variable domain, its missing parts supplied by reference TRBV30 and TRBJ2-1, is SQTIHQWPATLVQPVGSPLSLECTVEGTSNPNLYWYRQAAGRGLQLLFYSVGIGQISSEVPQNLSASRPQDRQFILSSKKLLLSDSGFYLCAWNPGLGYNEQFFGPGTRLTVL.